These 14 T cell receptor beta chains came from one sample sequenced in a study of cytotoxic CD8 clonotypes in ibrutinib-treated CLL. Sequencing used immunoSEQ multiplex PCR; TCRdb keeps in-frame clones, though not all of them. In the table there are over 45,000 clones, approximately 54% of which are singletons. Sequences were derived from PBMCs, sampled at disease progression, from a patient treated with ibrutinib. These receptors originate from a human donor with chronic lymphocytic leukemia.

This chain joins TRBV18 and TRBJ1-1; no clear D. CDR1 is KGHSH, CDR2 LQKENI, per germline. The CDR3 is 12 residues long. V gave up 6 bases and J gave up 1 base, with 6 bases separating them. CDR3 sequence: CASSKGNTEAFF. Written as DNA, the CDR3 is TGTGCCAGCTCGAAGGGGAACACTGAAGCTTTCTTT.

V usage is TRBV27 and J usage is TRBJ2-7, with a weak D call TRBD2 (7 bases). The germline gives CDR1 MNHEY, CDR2 SMNVEV (reference sequence). This CDR3 has 14 amino acids. Deletions cut 0 bases from V and 3 bases from J, with 9 bases between. The CDR3 DNA reads TGTGCCAGCAGTTTATCGGGGGGGCTCTACGAGCAGTACTTC. Residues: CASSLSGGLYEQYF.

The rearrangement joins TRBV5-1 to TRBJ2-1; weak D call: TRBD2 (5 bases). Between the trimmed V and J ends, which lost 4 bases and 8 bases, there was a span of 22 bases. Looked up from germline, CDR1 is SGHRS and CDR2 is YFSETQ. The CDR3 is 16 amino acids. CDR3 bases: TGCGCCAGCAGCCCGCAGCCACTAGGGAACGCGGATGAGCAGTTCTTC. Protein product: CASSPQPLGNADEQFF.

The chain is built from TRBV12-5 and TRBJ2-5, with TRBD2 identical over 7 bases. The CDR3 is 13 amino acids. With 3 bases clipped from V and 4 bases from J, the junction kept 2 bases outside the gene matches. CDR1 and CDR2 from the germline V gene are LGHNT and FRNRAP. Here the CDR3 reads CASGLAGTETQYF. The CDR3 DNA reads as TGTGCTAGTGGTTTAGCGGGGACAGAGACCCAGTACTTC.

The chain is built from TRBV9 and TRBJ2-3, with D hard to call. The CDR3 has 15 residues. The V gene's germline CDR1 is SGDLS and CDR2 YYNGEE. V was cut by 1 base and J by 3 bases, with 12 bases left in between. CDR3 sequence reads: CASSVNPLGTDTQYF. Written as DNA, the CDR3 is TGTGCCAGCAGCGTAAATCCCTTAGGGACAGATACGCAGTATTTT.

This clone has just a few counts. The genes are TRBV5-8 and TRBJ1-1; TRBD1 aligns across 8 bases. The V and J ends lost 5 bases and 4 bases, in that order; junction bases with no gene match: 4. This CDR3 region has 13 residues. Germline V lookup: CDR1 SGHTS, CDR2 YDEGEE. In nucleotides, the CDR3 is TGTGCCAGCAGTTCAGGGGGCGGCACTGAAGCTTTCTTT. Protein product: CASSSGGGTEAFF.

With respect to this clone: The germline gene is not matched at one end of the junction; a read error may be the cause. This same CDR3 is encoded by further DNA sequences in the sample. This chain joins TRBV5-1 and TRBJ2-7; D is uncertain. Germline V CDR1 and CDR2: SGHRS, YFSETQ. The CDR3 has 14 residues. Here the CDR3 DNA reads TGCGCCAGCAGCTTGAACGGATTCGGTTACGAGCAGTATTTC. As protein: CASSLNGFGYEQYF. Based on the CDR3 plus reference TRBV5-1 and TRBJ2-7, the full variable domain is KAGVTQTPRYLIKTRGQQVTLSCSPISGHRSVSWYQQTPGQGLQFLFEYFSETQRNKGNFPGRFSGRQFSNSRSEMNVSTLELGDSALYLCASSLNGFGYEQYFGPGTRLTVT.

The rearrangement uses TRBV7-2 and TRBJ1-1; no clear D. The CDR3 length is 14 residues. Trimming removed 1 base at V and 1 base at J, with 7 bases between. Germline assignment: CDR1 SGHTA and CDR2 FQGNSA. The CDR3 sequence: CASSLVASNTEAFF. In DNA form, the CDR3 reads TGTGCCAGCAGCTTAGTGGCTTCGAACACTGAAGCTTTCTTT.

V is TRBV5-4 and J is TRBJ1-6; 8 bases match TRBD1. Germline V gene sequence: CDR1 SGHNT, CDR2 YYREEE (reference sequence). J was trimmed by 8 bases and V by 4 bases; bases with no gene match: 8. The CDR3 covers 15 residues. The CDR3 coding sequence is TGTGCCAGCAGCCAGGGGGCAGGGGCAGATTCACCCCTCCACTTT. This sequence encodes CASSQGAGADSPLHF.

This chain joins TRBV7-9 and TRBJ1-4, with a weak D call TRBD1 (6 bases). Germline CDR1 is SEHNR and CDR2 is FQNEAQ (reference sequence). V lost 1 base and J 8 bases, leaving 17 bases between the germline ends. The CDR3 totals 16 residues. The chain's CDR3 is CASSLVQGQRPEKLFF. DNA of the CDR3: TGTGCCAGCAGCTTAGTTCAGGGACAACGTCCAGAAAAACTGTTTTTT.

V and J are TRBV27 and TRBJ2-7, with TRBD2 as a possible D gene (7 bases). The V gene's germline CDR1 is MNHEY and CDR2 SMNVEV (reference sequence). The CDR3 sequence is 12 residues long. The V end was cut by 7 bases, the J end by 6 bases, with 13 bases between. The CDR3 sequence is CASTSGGSEQYF. In DNA form, the CDR3 reads TGTGCCAGCACCTCGGGGGGCTCCGAGCAGTACTTC.

The CDR3 DNA reads as TGTGCCAGCAGCTTAGCTGGGACAGGTAACACTGAAGCTTTCTTT. Translation gives CASSLAGTGNTEAFF. V gene TRBV7-2 combines with J gene TRBJ1-1; 8 bases map to TRBD1. The CDR3 loop spans 15 amino acids. Germline V lookup: CDR1 SGHTA, CDR2 FQGNSA. V dropped 0 bases and J dropped 2; count of bases not matched to a gene: 2.

This chain uses TRBV7-6 with TRBJ2-5, with D perhaps assigned TRBD1 or TRBD2 (6 bases each). The CDR3 runs 17 residues. The V gene lost 3 bases and the J gene lost 4 bases, with 21 bases spanning the gap. Per the germline V gene, CDR1 is SGHVS and CDR2 is FNYEAQ. The CDR3 sequence is CASSFSLTGAFGETQYF. CDR3 nucleotide sequence: TGTGCCAGCAGCTTCTCGCTGACGGGGGCTTTCGGAGAGACCCAGTACTTC.

The chain employs TRBV11-2 and TRBJ2-1; no reliable D call. This CDR3 contains 11 residues. V was cut by 1 base and J by 10 bases, with 5 bases left in between. Germline values: CDR1 SGHAT, CDR2 FQNNGV. CDR3 in amino acids: CASSLAHEQFF. The CDR3 coding sequence is TGTGCCAGCAGCTTAGCGCACGAGCAGTTCTTC.